This entry lists 4 T cell receptor beta chains sequenced from one sample in a study of B cell selection in AIRE deficiency (dated by TCRdb to about 2019). Conventional CD4 T cells were sorted as CD4+CD127+ cells. Libraries came from the immunoSEQ multiplex PCR assay. Imported from immuneACCESS, the table was reduced by TCRdb to in-frame sequences with V and J called. These copies leave out some clones; in studies compared against another copy, an unresolved V gene accounts for under half, and the cause of the remainder is not known. The sample data list about 24,000 clones, and approximately 96% of these were observed just once. The ten largest clones represent 0.15% to 0.2% of the sample. The sample comprised CD4+CD127+ conventional T cells sorted from PBMCs. These receptors originate from a human donor in good health.

The chain is built from TRBV15 and TRBJ1-2; the D gene is possibly TRBD1 (6 bases). V was clipped by 5 bases and J by 4 bases, with 17 bases between them. CDR3 size: 15 residues. CDR1 and CDR2 (germline): LNHNV, YYDKDF (reference sequence). This chain's CDR3 is CATSRRQALFYGYTF. For the CDR3, the DNA is TGTGCCACCAGCCGTCGACAGGCTCTTTTCTATGGCTACACCTTC.

The V call is TRBV6-5, the J call TRBJ2-7, with 8 bases matching TRBD1. This CDR3 has 15 residues. Per the germline V gene, CDR1 is MNHEY and CDR2 is SVGAGI. The V and J ends lost 2 bases and 4 bases, in that order; junction bases with no gene match: 7. The CDR3 reads CASSYPGQGVYEQYF. The CDR3 bases are TGTGCCAGCAGTTACCCCGGACAGGGTGTATACGAGCAGTACTTC.

The rearrangement links TRBV5-4 to TRBJ1-5; 7 bases agree with TRBD1. Germline CDR1 reads SGHNT; CDR2 reads YYREEE (reference sequence). V shed 0 bases and J 6 bases; nucleotides not matched to a gene: 3. The CDR3 consists of 14 residues. CDR3: CASSLEGGAQPQHF. CDR3 nucleotides: TGTGCCAGCAGCTTGGAAGGGGGCGCTCAGCCCCAGCATTTT.

The V call is TRBV18, the J call TRBJ2-5; TRBD1 matches 8 bases. Germline V gives CDR1 KGHSH, CDR2 LQKENI. V shed 5 bases, J shed 0 bases, and the junction held 8 bases outside the gene matches. CDR3 size: 16 residues. CDR3 bases: TGTGCCAGCTCAGCTAGGACAGGGCTGTACCAAGAGACCCAGTACTTC. Its protein product is CASSARTGLYQETQYF.